The 5 T cell receptor beta chains below were found in one sample sequenced in a study of CD8 T cells in Susac syndrome. Random hexamers were used to reverse transcribe the RNA input (0.5 to 1 ug). From the immunoSEQ multiplex PCR reads, TCRdb called clonotypes with MiXCR, one entry per CDR3 protein. The table shows around 110,000 distinct CDR3 sequences, with approximately 96% occurring only once. Specimen: CD4+ T cells from PBMCs. Every receptor here comes from a human donor with Susac syndrome.

The gene calls are TRBV5-4 and TRBJ2-3; 12 bases are a match to TRBD2. The CDR3 is 16 amino acids. The junction had 6 bases not matched to a gene; V was cut back by 3 bases and J by 4 bases. Germline V gene lookup returns CDR1 SGHNT and CDR2 YYREEE (reference sequence). The chain's CDR3 is CASSSTSGSGADTQYF. Here the CDR3 DNA reads TGTGCCAGCAGCTCGACTAGCGGGAGCGGGGCAGATACGCAGTATTTT.

V is TRBV7-2 and J is TRBJ2-3, with unresolved D. This CDR3 contains 12 residues. V was trimmed by 5 bases and J by 4 bases, leaving 7 bases between them. Germline loops: CDR1 SGHTA, CDR2 FQGNSA. CDR3 bases: TGTGCCAGCAGCCGCTGGCCAGATACGCAGTATTTT. It codes for CASSRWPDTQYF. Variable domain in full (rest from reference TRBV7-2 and TRBJ2-3): GAGVSQSPSNKVTEKGKDVELRCDPISGHTALYWYRQSLGQGLEFLIYFQGNSAPDKSGLPSDRFSAERTGGSVSTLTIQRTQQEDSAVYLCASSRWPDTQYFGPGTRLTVL.

The chain uses TRBV20-1 and TRBJ1-5; the D gene is possibly TRBD1 (5 bases). V was clipped by 6 bases and J by 3 bases, with 15 bases between them. The germline gives CDR1 DFQATT, CDR2 SNEGSKA (reference sequence). This CDR3 contains 14 residues. The CDR3 nucleotides read TGCAGTGCAAAATTCGGACAAATCAATCAGCCCCAGCATTTT. Translating it yields CSAKFGQINQPQHF.

The rearrangement uses TRBV19 and TRBJ1-5; TRBD1 aligns across 10 bases. Germline assignment: CDR1 LNHDA and CDR2 SQIVND (reference sequence). The CDR3 spans 15 residues. Trimming at V came to 4 bases and at J to 6 bases, leaving 6 bases not matched to a gene. The CDR3 DNA reads TGTGCCAGTAGTACTCCGGGACAGGGGACTCAGCCCCAGCATTTT. Encoded protein: CASSTPGQGTQPQHF.

The rearrangement links TRBV29-1 to TRBJ1-1; no definite D call. The CDR3 loop spans 11 amino acids. Germline CDR1 is SQVTM and CDR2 is ANQGSEA. V lost 8 bases to trimming and J lost 8 bases, with 15 bases between them. CDR3 DNA sequence: TGCAGCCTATTCTTGGGCGCCGAAGCTTTCTTT. This gives the protein CSLFLGAEAFF. The variable domain in full, completed from reference TRBV29-1 and TRBJ1-1, reads SAVISQKPSRDICQRGTSLTIQCQVDSQVTMMFWYRQQPGQSLTLIATANQGSEATYESGFVIDKFPISRPNLTFSTLTVSNMSPEDSSIYLCSLFLGAEAFFGQGTRLTVV.